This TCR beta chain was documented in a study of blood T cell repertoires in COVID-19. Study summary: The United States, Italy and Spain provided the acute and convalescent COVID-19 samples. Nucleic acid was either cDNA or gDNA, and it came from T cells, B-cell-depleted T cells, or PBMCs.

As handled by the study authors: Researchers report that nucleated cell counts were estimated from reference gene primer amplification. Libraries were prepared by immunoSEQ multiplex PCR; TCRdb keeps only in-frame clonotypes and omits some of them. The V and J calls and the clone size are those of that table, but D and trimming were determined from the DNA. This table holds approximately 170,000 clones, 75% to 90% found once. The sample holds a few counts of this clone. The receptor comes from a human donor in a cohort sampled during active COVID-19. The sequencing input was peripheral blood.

This CDR3 reads CASSLLTSLYEQYF. The CDR3 DNA reads TGTGCCAGCAGCTTGCTCACTAGCCTCTACGAGCAGTACTTC. The genes are TRBV5-6 and TRBJ2-7, with TRBD2 as a possible D gene (6 bases). Trimming took 1 base from V and 3 from J, leaving 11 bases between them. The CDR3 length is 14 residues. Germline lookup yields CDR1 SGHDT and CDR2 YYEEEE. The complete variable domain, with remaining parts taken from reference TRBV5-6 and TRBJ2-7, reads DAGVTQSPTHLIKTRGQQVTLRCSPKSGHDTVSWYQQALGQGPQFIFQYYEEEERQRGNFPDRFSGHQFPNYSSELNVNALLLGDSALYLCASSLLTSLYEQYFGPGTRLTVT.